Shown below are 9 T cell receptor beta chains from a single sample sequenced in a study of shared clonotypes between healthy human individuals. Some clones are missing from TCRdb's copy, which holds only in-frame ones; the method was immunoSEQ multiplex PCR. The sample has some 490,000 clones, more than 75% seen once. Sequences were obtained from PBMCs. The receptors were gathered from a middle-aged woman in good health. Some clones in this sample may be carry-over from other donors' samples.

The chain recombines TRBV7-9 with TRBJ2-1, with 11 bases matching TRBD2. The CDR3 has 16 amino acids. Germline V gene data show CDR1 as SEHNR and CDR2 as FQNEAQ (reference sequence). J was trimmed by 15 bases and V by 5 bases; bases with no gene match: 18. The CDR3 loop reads CASSPEGSSGRPTPFF. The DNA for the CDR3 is TGTGCCAGCAGCCCCGAGGGGTCTAGCGGGAGGCCAACCCCGTTCTTC.

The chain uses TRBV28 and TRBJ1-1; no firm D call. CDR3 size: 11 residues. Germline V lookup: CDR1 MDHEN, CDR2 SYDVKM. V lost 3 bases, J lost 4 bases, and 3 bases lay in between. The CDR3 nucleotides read TGTGCCAGCAGTTTCTTCACTGAAGCTTTCTTT. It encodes CASSFFTEAFF.

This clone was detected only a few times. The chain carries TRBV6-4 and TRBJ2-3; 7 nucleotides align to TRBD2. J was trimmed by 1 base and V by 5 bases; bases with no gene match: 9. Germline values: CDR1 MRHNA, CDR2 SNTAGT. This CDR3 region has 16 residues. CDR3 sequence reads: CASSPGEGRGTDTQYF. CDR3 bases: TGTGCCAGCAGTCCGGGGGAGGGCCGGGGCACAGATACGCAGTATTTT.

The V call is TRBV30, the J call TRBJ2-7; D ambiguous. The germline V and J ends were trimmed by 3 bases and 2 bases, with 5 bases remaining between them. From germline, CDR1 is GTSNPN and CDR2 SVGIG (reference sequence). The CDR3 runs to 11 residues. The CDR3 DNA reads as TGTGCCTGGAGCGAGCCCTACGAGCAGTACTTC. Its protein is CAWSEPYEQYF.

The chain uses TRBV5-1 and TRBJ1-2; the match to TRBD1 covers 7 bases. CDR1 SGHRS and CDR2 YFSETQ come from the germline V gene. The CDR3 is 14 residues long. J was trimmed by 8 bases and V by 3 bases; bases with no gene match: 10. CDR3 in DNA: TGCGCCAGCAGCTACCGACAGGGTAGTAACGGCTACACCTTC. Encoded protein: CASSYRQGSNGYTF.

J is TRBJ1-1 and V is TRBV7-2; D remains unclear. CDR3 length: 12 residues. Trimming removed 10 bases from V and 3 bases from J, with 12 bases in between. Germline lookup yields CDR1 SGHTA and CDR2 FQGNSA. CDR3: CATAVYDTEAFF. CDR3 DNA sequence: TGTGCCACGGCTGTTTATGACACTGAAGCTTTCTTT.

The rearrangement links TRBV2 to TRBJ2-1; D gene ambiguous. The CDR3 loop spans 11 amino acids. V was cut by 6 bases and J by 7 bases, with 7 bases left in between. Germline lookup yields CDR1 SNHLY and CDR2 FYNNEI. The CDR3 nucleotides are TGTGCCAGCAGCGAGCATAATGAGCAGTTCTTC. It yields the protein CASSEHNEQFF.

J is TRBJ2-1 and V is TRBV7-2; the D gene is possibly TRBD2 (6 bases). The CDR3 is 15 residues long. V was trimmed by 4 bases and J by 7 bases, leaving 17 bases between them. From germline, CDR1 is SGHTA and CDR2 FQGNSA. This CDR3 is CASSSHRGTANEQFF. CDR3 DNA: TGTGCCAGCAGCTCCCACCGGGGGACTGCGAATGAGCAGTTCTTC.

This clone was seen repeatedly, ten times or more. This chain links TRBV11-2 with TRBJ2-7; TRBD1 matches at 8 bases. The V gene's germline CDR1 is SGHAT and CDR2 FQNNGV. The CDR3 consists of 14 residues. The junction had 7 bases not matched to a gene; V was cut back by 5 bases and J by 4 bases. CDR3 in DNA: TGTGCCAGCAGCCCACAGGGGGGACTGTACGAGCAGTACTTC. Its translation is CASSPQGGLYEQYF.